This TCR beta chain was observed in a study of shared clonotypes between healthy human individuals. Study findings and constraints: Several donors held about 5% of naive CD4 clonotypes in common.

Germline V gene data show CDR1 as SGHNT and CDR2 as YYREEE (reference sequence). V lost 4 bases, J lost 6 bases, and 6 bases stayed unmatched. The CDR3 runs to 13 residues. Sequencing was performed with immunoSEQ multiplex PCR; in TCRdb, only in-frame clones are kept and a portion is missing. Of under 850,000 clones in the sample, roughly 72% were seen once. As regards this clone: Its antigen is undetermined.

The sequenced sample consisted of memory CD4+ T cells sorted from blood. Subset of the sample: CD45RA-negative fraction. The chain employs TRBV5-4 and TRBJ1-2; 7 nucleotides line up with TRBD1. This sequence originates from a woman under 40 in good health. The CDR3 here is CASSLDRENGYTF. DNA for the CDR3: TGTGCCAGCAGCCTTGACAGGGAAAATGGCTACACCTTC.